The 14 T cell receptor beta chains below come from one sample, sequenced in a study of Ad26.COV2.S vaccination and SARS-CoV-2 variants (dated by TCRdb to about 2021). Sample treatment or condition, as interpreted from the label and publication: approximately 18 received Ad26.COV2.S at low or high dose, single or two shots; 5 received placebo; per-sample allocation not given. For vaccine and placebo recipients, the sequenced repertoires came from samples collected on day 63 after the first injection. The protocol used for the library was the immunoSEQ multiplex PCR assay. As stored in TCRdb, this immuneACCESS dataset retains in-frame rearrangements with V and J assigned. A fraction of the clones does not appear; measured against another copy, unresolved V genes explain less than half of the discrepancy, and the remainder lacks a known reason. For this sample the table gives about 480,000 clones, of which approximately 90% were detected only once. Jointly, the top ten make up around 13% of the sample.

The material sequenced was peripheral blood, taken in a trial of Ad26.COV2.S vaccine versus placebo. These receptors were obtained from a person aged 18 to 59 who received the Ad26.COV2.S COVID-19 vaccine or a placebo.

This clone was detected a few times. This chain connects TRBV19 to TRBJ2-6; TRBD1 agrees at 7 bases. CDR1 LNHDA and CDR2 SQIVND come from the germline V gene (reference sequence). This CDR3 region has 16 residues. V lost 3 bases, J lost 4 bases, and 6 bases stayed unmatched. The CDR3 loop is CASSMRGGSGANVLTF. The DNA for the CDR3 is TGTGCCAGTAGTATGAGAGGGGGCAGCGGGGCCAACGTCCTGACTTTC.

This clone was seen only once. The junction shows a germline mismatch at one end, possibly a read error. This sequence joins TRBV20-1 and TRBJ2-1; TRBD2 agrees at 10 bases. The germline V gene encodes CDR1 DFQATT and CDR2 SNEGSKA (reference sequence). This CDR3 has 11 residues. The DNA for the CDR3 is TGCAGTGCTAGAGGGTCGGGACTAGCGATCTTC. Amino acids: CSARGSGLAIF.

In this sample, this clone turned up a few times. The CDR3 sequence is CASREGSYSTDTQYF. CDR3 nucleotide sequence: TGTGCCAGCAGGGAGGGTAGTTATAGCACAGATACGCAGTATTTT. This chain connects TRBV21-1 to TRBJ2-3; the DNA was not used to check the table's D call, TRBD2. TRBV21-1 is annotated as a pseudogene. The CDR3 spans 15 residues.

This sequence joins TRBV30 and TRBJ2-3; 10 positions match TRBD2. Germline V gene sequence: CDR1 GTSNPN, CDR2 SVGIG (reference sequence). V shed 5 bases and J 4 bases; nucleotides not matched to a gene: 3. The CDR3 is 13 residues long. The CDR3 region has the DNA TGTGCCTGGGGAGCGGGAGGGGCAGATACGCAGTATTTT. As protein: CAWGAGGADTQYF.

The J gene is TRBJ2-7, the V gene TRBV5-1; TRBD1 aligns across 7 bases. The V gene end was trimmed by 4 bases and the J gene end by 2 bases; junction bases not matched to a gene: 9. From germline, CDR1 is SGHRS and CDR2 YFSETQ. This CDR3 spans 15 amino acids. As DNA, the CDR3 is TGCGCCAGCAGCGGACCCAGCACAGGGGCCTACGAGCAGTACTTC. Its protein is CASSGPSTGAYEQYF.

The chain joins TRBV5-4 to TRBJ2-5; D unresolved. V was cut by 0 bases and J by 5 bases, with 11 bases left in between. This CDR3 comprises 14 residues. Germline V gene data show CDR1 as SGHNT and CDR2 as YYREEE (reference sequence). The CDR3 bases are TGTGCCAGCAGCTTGGACCCCCTTGCGGAGACCCAGTACTTC. Translated, it gives CASSLDPLAETQYF.

J is TRBJ2-1 and V is TRBV25-1, with unresolved D. Germline lookup yields CDR1 MGHDK and CDR2 SYGVNS. V was clipped by 4 bases and J by 9 bases, with 10 bases between them. CDR3 length: 12 amino acids. The CDR3 here is CASSGRLGEQFF. CDR3 coding DNA: TGTGCCAGCAGTGGCCGCCTGGGTGAGCAGTTCTTC.

The chain joins TRBV9 to TRBJ2-1; D gene uncertain. This CDR3 has 15 residues. Germline V lookup: CDR1 SGDLS, CDR2 YYNGEE. V gave up 0 bases and J gave up 7 bases, with 14 bases separating them. The CDR3 sequence: CASSVGVWEGNEQFF. In DNA, the CDR3 is TGTGCCAGCAGCGTAGGAGTCTGGGAAGGGAATGAGCAGTTCTTC.

The chain uses TRBV12-2 and TRBJ2-7; the listed D gene, TRBD2, was not tested against the DNA. TRBV12-2 is a listed pseudogene. CDR3 length equals 15 residues. CDR3 sequence (DNA): TGTGCAAGTCGCTTATCTTTCGAGCGGACCTACGAGCAGTACTTC. Protein: CASRLSFERTYEQYF.

The rearrangement joins TRBV5-4 to TRBJ2-3; D is tentatively TRBD1 or TRBD2 (5 bases each). CDR1 is SGHNT, CDR2 YYREEE, per germline (reference sequence). The CDR3 totals 14 residues. Trimming took 3 bases from V and 4 from J, leaving 12 bases between them. In nucleotides, the CDR3 is TGTGCCAGCAGCTCGCAATTGGGGGCAGATACGCAGTATTTT. Amino acids: CASSSQLGADTQYF. Complete variable domain (other parts from reference TRBV5-4 and TRBJ2-3): ETGVTQSPTHLIKTRGQQVTLRCSSQSGHNTVSWYQQALGQGPQFIFQYYREEENGRGNFPPRFSGLQFPNYSSELNVNALELDDSALYLCASSSQLGADTQYFGPGTRLTVL.

The rearrangement joins TRBV30 to TRBJ1-4; D possibly corresponds to TRBD1 (5 bases). Trimming cost V 0 bases and J 14 bases, with 13 bases left between them. The CDR3 runs to 12 residues. Per germline, CDR1 GTSNPN and CDR2 SVGIG (reference sequence). The CDR3 sequence: CAWSVGGARLFF. The CDR3 DNA is TGTGCCTGGAGTGTAGGTGGGGCGCGGCTGTTTTTT. The complete variable domain, with remaining parts taken from reference TRBV30 and TRBJ1-4, reads SQTIHQWPATLVQPVGSPLSLECTVEGTSNPNLYWYRQAAGRGLQLLFYSVGIGQISSEVPQNLSASRPQDRQFILSSKKLLLSDSGFYLCAWSVGGARLFFGSGTQLSVL.

As DNA, the CDR3 is TGTGCCAGCAGCTTGGGGTGGAGTTTCACAGATACGCAGTATTTT. Translation gives CASSLGWSFTDTQYF. The chain uses TRBV5-5 and TRBJ2-3; D is undetermined. The ends were cut back, 0 bases at V and 2 bases at J, with 10 bases in the middle. The CDR3 runs to 15 residues. Germline V CDR1 and CDR2: SGHKS, YYEKEE (reference sequence).

The chain combines TRBV11-2 with TRBJ2-5; D is ambiguous. The CDR3 is 11 amino acids. The V gene lost 4 bases and the J gene lost 4 bases, with 4 bases spanning the gap. Germline V gene lookup returns CDR1 SGHAT and CDR2 FQNNGV. The CDR3 region has the DNA TGTGCCAGCAGCTCCACAGAGACCCAGTACTTC. Translation gives CASSSTETQYF. The full variable domain, with the rest looked up from reference TRBV11-2 and TRBJ2-5, is EAGVAQSPRYKIIEKRQSVAFWCNPISGHATLYWYQQILGQGPKLLIQFQNNGVVDDSQLPKDRFSAERLKGVDSTLKIQPAKLEDSAVYLCASSSTETQYFGPGTRLLVL.

The CDR3 spells CASSLGVGSGGEQFF. In DNA form, the CDR3 reads TGTGCCAGCAGCTTAGGCGTTGGGTCCGGTGGTGAGCAGTTCTTC. This chain uses TRBV11-2 with TRBJ2-1; no clear D gene. V was cut by 1 base and J by 9 bases, with 16 bases left in between. This CDR3 spans 15 amino acids. CDR1 is SGHAT and CDR2 is FQNNGV in the germline V gene.